The T cell receptor (beta chain) described here comes from a study of blood T cell repertoires in COVID-19 (dated by TCRdb to the early 2020s). About the investigation overall: The collaborator samples originated in the United States, Italy and Spain and spanned the acute and convalescent phases of COVID-19. The material from the prospective study consisted of cDNA or gDNA derived from T cells, B-cell-depleted T cells, or PBMCs. Nearly every sample came with metadata listing a de-identified subject ID, COVID-19 status, age in years and sex. The dataset comprised deeply sampled blood TCRbeta repertoires from subjects exposed to, actively infected with, or recovered from COVID-19. The samples were drawn from the first 160 participants of the ongoing ImmuneRACE study and from over 950 subjects provided by 6 global collaborators. Where available, HLA class I and class II types were taken from metadata supplied by the sample provider and were not determined by assay-based typing. The repertoires were released in a freely available public database meant as a resource for research on the immune response to SARS-CoV-2. General findings and caveats noted by the study authors: The quantity of clinical and demographic metadata differed by source and by participant and was supplied without curation.

The CDR1 and CDR2 encoded by the germline V gene are LGHNA and YSLEER. Trimming leaves V shorter by 0 bases and J shorter by 6 bases, with the junction holding 7 bases beyond the gene matches. Spanning cysteine to phenylalanine, the CDR3 consists of 17 amino acids. Left in the record is the CDR3 DNA by itself, 51 bases read in frame from the first base. A second Seattle source provided samples from volunteer blood donors who had recovered from COVID-19. Whole blood was collected in K2EDTA tubes by collaborating institutions according to the institutions' own protocols. Collaborator samples were shipped for TCRbeta analysis as frozen whole blood, isolated PBMCs, or DNA extracted from either sample type. TCRbeta CDR3 regions were amplified from genomic DNA by means of the immunoSEQ Assay, a bias-controlled multiplex PCR. Per the authors' processing: Within the assay, amplification of reference gene primers was used to estimate how many nucleated cells each sample contained. To quantify the absolute abundance of each unique TCRbeta CDR3 rearrangement, sequence reads were collapsed and filtered. For each sample, productive Simpson clonality was calculated as the square root of Simpson's diversity index over productive rearrangements. The table was pulled from immuneACCESS by TCRdb, which kept in-frame rearrangements only. Such tables lose some clones; where checked, under half of the loss comes from unresolved V genes, and the rest has no known cause. The D gene and trimming were derived from the DNA, and the V and J assignments and clone size from that table. The sample data list approximately 240,000 clones, and about 88% of these were observed just once. The ten largest clones add up to 2.1% of the sample.

The sample holds one count of this clone. The antigen this receptor binds is unknown. Nothing much larger sits one base from this clone, and base qualities are not available. The chain is assembled from TRBV4-3 and TRBJ2-1, and TRBD2 matches 11 of the central bases. The sample taken for sequencing was peripheral blood. This receptor was identified in a woman aged 40 to 50 who had recovered from COVID-19. The bases read TGCGCCAGCAGCCAAGATCTTAGGCTAGCGGGGGGCAATGAGCAGTTCTTC. The translation is CASSQDLRLAGGNEQFF.